The T cell receptor (beta chain) under discussion was sequenced for a study of T cells in Graves' hyperthyroidism and ophthalmopathy. Study-level points and caveats: By a 13 V-J model, ophthalmopathy was set apart from stable hyperthyroidism.

Uncontrolled infection, other autoimmune disease, pregnancy or lactation led to exclusion. PBMCs were sourced from around 10 ml fresh peripheral blood. CDR1 is SGHAT, CDR2 FQNNGV, per germline. This CDR3 contains 16 residues. V was pared by 1 base and J by 4 bases, with 6 bases of the junction left unmatched. This clonotype was recorded at least ten times. Its antigen is not identified. From RNA transcripts, TCR beta CDR3 regions were amplified. The HTBI primer set served for first-round RT-PCR of the TCR CDR3. TCRdb reanalysed the multiplex PCR reads using MiXCR and keeps one entry per CDR3 protein. This table holds around 290,000 distinct CDR3 sequences, over 15% found once.

The sequence was collected from a woman aged 55-70 years with Graves' ophthalmopathy. V and J are TRBV11-2 and TRBJ1-3; 8 bases are shared with TRBD1. Sequencing was done on a sample of blood. The CDR3 loop is CASSLVPRGRGNTIYF. For the CDR3, the DNA is TGTGCCAGCAGCTTAGTTCCCAGGGGGCGCGGAAACACCATATATTTT.